These 13 T cell receptor beta chains were all obtained from the same sample, sequenced in a study of T cell clonotyping in hematopoietic cell transplantation. The data were produced by immunoSEQ multiplex PCR, yet TCRdb's version contains in-frame clones alone and is incomplete. This table has about 9,300 clones, 70% to 90% appearing once. This sample comprised PBMCs, obtained 180 days after allogeneic stem cell transplant. The receptors were sampled from a human patient who had an allogeneic stem cell transplant, so the T cells may come from the graft donor. The donor label of this sample is uncertain. Some clones in this sample may be carry-over from other donors' samples.

This clone came up once. V is TRBV19 and J is TRBJ1-5; TRBD1 matches 7 bases. J gave up 0 bases and V 7 bases, and 9 bases lay outside the gene matches. This CDR3 has 16 amino acids. Germline CDR1 and CDR2: LNHDA and SQIVND (reference sequence). CDR3 bases: TGTGCCAGTACCGACCGACAGGGCCTTAGCAATCAGCCCCAGCATTTT. This codes for CASTDRQGLSNQPQHF.

This clone was counted a single time. The chain has TRBV6-5 and TRBJ2-2, with no clear D. Germline-derived CDR1 and CDR2 are MNHEY and SVGAGI. Trimming removed 4 bases at V and 13 bases at J, with 13 bases between. CDR3 length equals 12 residues. In nucleotides, the CDR3 is TGTGCCAGCAGTTCGTTCAGTAAAAGGCTGTTTTTT. Protein product: CASSSFSKRLFF.

V and J are TRBV25-1 and TRBJ1-1; tentative D call: TRBD1 (6 bases). Germline V lookup: CDR1 MGHDK, CDR2 SYGVNS. The CDR3 extends over 15 amino acids. Trimming cost V 3 bases and J 5 bases, with 16 bases left between them. For the CDR3, the DNA is TGTGCCAGCAGTGAGATGGGGGGCGCGGGAACTGAAGCTTTCTTT. This codes for CASSEMGGAGTEAFF.

There are a few counts of this clone. The rearrangement joins TRBV9 to TRBJ2-7; 12 bases are shared with TRBD1. The CDR3 covers 15 residues. V dropped 2 bases and J dropped 5; count of bases not matched to a gene: 5. Germline V gene sequence: CDR1 SGDLS, CDR2 YYNGEE. DNA for the CDR3: TGTGCCAGCAGCGTCGGGACAGGGGGCGCGAACGAGCAGTACTTC. Protein: CASSVGTGGANEQYF.

CDR3 region: CASSTGQKAFF. The CDR3 DNA sequence: TGTGCCAGCAGTACCGGACAGAAAGCTTTCTTT. The rearrangement joins TRBV6-5 to TRBJ1-1; weak D call: TRBD1 (6 bases). The CDR3 consists of 11 residues. Per the germline V gene, CDR1 is MNHEY and CDR2 is SVGAGI. V gave up 5 bases and J gave up 9 bases, with 10 bases separating them.

This chain connects TRBV7-9 to TRBJ1-1; D gene uncertain. Germline V gene data show CDR1 as SEHNR and CDR2 as FQNEAQ (reference sequence). V lost 6 bases and J 8 bases, leaving 16 bases between the germline ends. This CDR3 comprises 13 residues. This CDR3 reads CASRPSGLSEAFF. The CDR3 nucleotides read TGTGCCAGCAGACCGTCTGGACTCTCAGAAGCTTTCTTT.

This clone came up once. The chain carries TRBV28 and TRBJ2-5, with D unresolved. Germline lookup yields CDR1 MDHEN and CDR2 SYDVKM. The CDR3 has 13 amino acids. Trimming left V 1 base short and J 7 bases short, with 10 bases between. The DNA of the CDR3 is TGTGCCAGCAGTTTATTGCAGACCGGGACCCAGTACTTC. As protein: CASSLLQTGTQYF.

The genes are TRBV7-3 and TRBJ1-1; D possibly corresponds to TRBD1 (5 bases). V was pared by 3 bases and J by 0 bases, with 14 bases between. The CDR3 spans 16 residues. Germline CDR1 is SGHTA and CDR2 is FQGTGA. The DNA for the CDR3 is TGTGCCAGCAGCTTTAGAGGGGCAGGGATGAACACTGAAGCTTTCTTT. It translates to CASSFRGAGMNTEAFF. The full variable domain, with the rest looked up from reference TRBV7-3 and TRBJ1-1, is GAGVSQTPSNKVTEKGKYVELRCDPISGHTALYWYRQSLGQGPEFLIYFQGTGAADDSGLPNDRFFAVRPEGSVSTLKIQRTERGDSAVYLCASSFRGAGMNTEAFFGQGTRLTVV.

The chain links TRBV6-1 to TRBJ1-1; D is uncertain. The germline CDR1 and CDR2 sequences are MNHNS and SASEGT. This CDR3 region has 14 residues. The V end lost 0 bases, the J end lost 8 bases, and 13 bases lay between the germline ends. The CDR3 here is CASSEARSVREAFF. The CDR3, as DNA: TGTGCCAGCAGTGAAGCAAGGTCAGTGAGGGAAGCTTTCTTT.

V is TRBV10-3 and J is TRBJ1-6; a weak D match, TRBD1 (6 bases). The CDR3 loop spans 13 amino acids. V was shortened by 2 bases and J by 7 bases, with 6 bases between the two germline ends. CDR1 and CDR2 from the germline V gene are ENHRY and SYGVKD. The CDR3 DNA is TGTGCCATCAGTGAGACAGGGAATTCACCCCTCCACTTT. This encodes CAISETGNSPLHF.

The chain couples TRBV5-5 to TRBJ1-5; D possibly corresponds to TRBD1 (5 bases). Germline V gene lookup returns CDR1 SGHKS and CDR2 YYEKEE (reference sequence). CDR3 length equals 14 residues. Trimming cost V 2 bases and J 6 bases, with 12 bases left between them. The CDR3 DNA is TGTGCCAGCAGCTTCTCCAGGGTTGCTCAGCCCCAGCATTTT. It specifies CASSFSRVAQPQHF.

This chain connects TRBV7-9 to TRBJ2-7; 8 bases line up with TRBD1. The CDR3 is 13 residues long. V lost 8 bases and J lost 2; bases outside the gene matches: 5. The germline V gene has CDR1 SEHNR and CDR2 FQNEAQ (reference sequence). In nucleotides, the CDR3 is TGTGCCAGCCCGGACAGGGCAGCCTACGAGCAGTACTTC. Its protein product is CASPDRAAYEQYF.

This rearrangement joins TRBV30 to TRBJ2-1; 8 bases are a match to TRBD2. The CDR3 totals 17 residues. V was clipped by 1 base and J by 4 bases; unmatched bases: 12. Germline V gene sequence: CDR1 GTSNPN, CDR2 SVGIG (reference sequence). The CDR3 coding sequence is TGTGCCTGGAGTGGGGGGACTAGGGCGGGGAGTTACAATGAGCAGTTCTTC. Protein: CAWSGGTRAGSYNEQFF.